This section outlines one T cell receptor beta chain sequence together with its context. Its antigen is currently not known. One base away there is no much larger clone; base qualities are not given. V is trimmed back by 0 bases and J by 7 bases, and the junction contains 6 bases that no gene match accounts for. Per the germline V gene, ENHRY is the CDR1 and SYGVKD is the CDR2. Spanning cysteine to phenylalanine, the CDR3 consists of 16 amino acids. CDR3 DNA only is kept here, 48 bases in frame from base 1. The sample belongs to a study of cytomegalovirus exposure and HLA in healthy donors (dated by TCRdb to about 2017). Background for the entire study: In an earlier analysis of 587 of the donors, approximately 260 Gb of sequence data and just under 120 million unique TCR beta sequences from roughly 180 million T cells were reported. Roughly 320 gigabases of sequencing data and around 90 million unique TCR sequences made up an early release that covered 640 HLA-typed donors. Among the roughly 400 genotyped donors, about 83% belonged to the genetic ancestry cluster associated with self-reported Caucasian donors. The study aimed to test whether cataloging public T cell receptors could reveal signatures of past pathogen exposure. The study used immunosequencing to profile the T cell repertoires of under 700 subjects and linked those repertoires to cytomegalovirus serostatus. In addition to the first cohort of about 650 subjects, a separate validation cohort of some 120 different subjects was used. To predict cytomegalovirus infection status, the study brought together high-throughput TCR immunosequencing, statistical association of individual TCRs with disease status, and machine learning. In a later analysis, previously published TCR beta repertoires from 550 to 700 donors were re-analyzed and high-resolution HLA genotyping was added so that TCR occurrence patterns could be studied. Rather than using new phenotypic data, the later analysis identified candidate immune exposures from TCR beta sequences and from how often those sequences occurred across donors. An earlier analysis of some 500 of the donors used high-throughput TCR beta sequencing to judge whether each TCR beta V gene segment behaved as functional or pseudogenic. Donor age, sex, ethnicity and CMV serostatus were collected together with the repertoire data. A later genetic analysis took genome-wide SNP genotypes for about three fifths of the 666 donors and used that subset as a discovery cohort. All discovery cohort repertoires had been generated using a single sequencing platform. HLA typing covered class I and class II loci at four-digit resolution. The number of donors typed differed by locus, with 629-630 for A, B, C, DRB1 and DQB1, more than 500 for DQA1, 600 to 610 for DPA1, and some 450 for DPB1. About five DR-DQ haplotypes were handled as single units for association and clustering, since linkage in the cohort was strong. Across around 400 genotyped donors of the cohort, an average of approximately 200,000 unique TCR beta nucleotide sequences per donor were sequenced, and roughly a sixth of those sequences were non-productive. On the study overall, not on this receptor specifically: In a later genetic analysis, a missense DCLRE1C variant was associated with V-gene and J-gene trimming of TCR beta chains, and the association was replicated in an independent cohort. In this cohort, only TCR beta chains were sequenced, and detectable features were limited by the absence of alpha or paired-chain data. When HLA alleles, especially DR and DQ, strongly co-occurred, attributing TCR associations to individual alleles was difficult. The presence/absence analyses assumed that sequencing depth was roughly uniform across donors, and that assumption may not be true. A later analysis found that TCR association rates varied across HLA loci, with DRB1 alleles showing the most associated TCRs and HLA-C alleles the fewest. In vitro tests confirmed that a few of the cytomegalovirus-associated TCR beta chains recognize cytomegalovirus antigens. Because HLA typing was unavailable for some donors at each locus, only the typed subset was used in association tests. A further reported finding was that TCR beta sequences accurately predicted the HLA-A and HLA-B alleles for most subjects in the first cohort. Most CMV-associated TCR beta chains appeared to be HLA-restricted in a later analysis, and the HLA associations seemed to be driven largely by CMV exposure. In a later analysis, several top co-occurrence clusters were reported to appear linked to parvovirus B19, influenza, CMV and Epstein-Barr virus. A total of fewer than 200 TCR beta chains were listed by the study as associated with cytomegalovirus. A cluster of highly shared sequence variants was judged likely to be a technical artifact of the sequencing pipeline. At a false discovery rate of 0.05, a later analysis linked some 17,000 TCR beta sequences to specific HLA alleles. The 87-base-pair reads could not distinguish some IMGT-functional V segments, including TRBV6-2 and TRBV6-3, so those segments were excluded. The authors suggested that the approach could potentially be generalized to other disease states and immunological phenotypes. The earlier analysis of about 600 of the donors excluded around 17 rarely observed V segments, including chromosome 9 orphons, because counts were too low. Correlated functional status among segregating V segments might reflect linkage disequilibrium, but an unknown experimental factor could not be ruled out. In an earlier analysis of 500 to 650 of the donors, most TCR beta V segments appeared in productive rearrangements about 90% or about 30% of the time, broadly matching IMGT annotations. The classifier was reported to diagnose cytomegalovirus status with high specificity and sensitivity in both the original cohort and the validation cohort. Compared with the 666-donor mean, donors in an Asian-associated ancestry cluster had fewer N-insertions in productive TCRs, according to a later genetic analysis. A later analysis found that HLA-associated TCR beta chains were more clonally expanded and had lower generation probabilities than equally common non-associated chains. CMV serostatus was the only immune exposure information available for the cohort. Most TCR sequences were seen in very few donors, while some public TCRs were found in many individuals.

The cohort was made up of approximately 670 healthy bone marrow donors. Cohort members were all nominally healthy when sampled, although unrecorded immune exposures were likely present. The donor was CMV seropositive and was included in the group of approximately 310 seropositive cohort members. A peripheral blood sample was collected from each donor, and TCR beta sequencing was performed on peripheral blood mononuclear cells. The Qiagen DNeasy Blood Extraction Kit was used to extract genomic DNA from the blood cell samples. Library preparation was by the immunoSEQ multiplex PCR assay. For the multiplex PCR, a mixture combining 60 forward primers for TCR Vbeta segments and 13 reverse primers for TCR Jbeta segments was used. The CDR3 region of rearranged TCR beta genes was amplified from genomic DNA by a multiplex PCR assay. Amplified TCR beta libraries were sequenced as 87-base-pair reads on the Illumina HiSeq System. On the authors' methods: A later analysis tallied around 87 million unique TCR beta chains across the 666 repertoires, and approximately 12 million of those chains were shared by two or more donors. Raw reads were error-corrected and collapsed into unique sequences with a nearest-neighbor algorithm that merged closely related sequences to remove PCR and sequencing errors. V, D and J gene segments were assigned by aligning CDR3 sequences to IMGT reference sequences. Each retained sequence needed at least a six-nucleotide match to both a V gene segment and a J gene segment. Rearrangements were called productive when the CDR3 lacked stop codons and stayed in frame with V and J; all others were non-productive. Following IMGT convention, CDR3 was defined as the stretch from the second conserved V-encoded cysteine to the conserved J-encoded phenylalanine. Sequences without an unambiguous match to a single V gene segment were excluded from the earlier analysis of about 630 of the donors. An earlier analysis of 450 to 650 of the donors called V segments functional above 56.7% productive rearrangements and segregating when the between-donor standard deviation exceeded 5%. To diagnose cytomegalovirus status from the catalog of TCR beta chain sequences, a statistical classification framework was built. A later analysis assigned V and J genes by comparing TCR nucleotide sequences with IMGT/GENE-DB human TR gene sequences. Using the TCRdist pipeline, a later analysis assigned CDR3 sequences along with most-parsimonious VDJ recombination scenarios. In a later analysis, each TCR beta chain was defined by its CDR3 amino acid sequence together with its V-gene family, and reads without a unique V-gene family were excluded. To address suspected cross-contamination and a sequencing artifact, a later analysis removed approximately 600 highly shared, low-generation-probability nucleotide sequences. In a later analysis, a clonal expansion index was calculated for each public chain from normalized within-repertoire ranks of inferred template counts. Generation probabilities in a later analysis came from a VDJ recombination model fitted to out-of-frame rearrangements, and those results were checked against IGoR. Hypergeometric tests were used in a later analysis to score TCR-TCR, TCR-HLA and TCR-CMV co-occurrence, with a repertoire-size bias correction applied to the TCR pairs. A later analysis estimated false discovery rates by permuting HLA or CMV assignments 20 times. In a later analysis, co-occurring TCRs were grouped using DBSCAN, and TCRdist sequence similarity was added for clustering within HLA-allele-positive subsets. Co-occurrence clustering excluded repertoires with fewer than 30,000 or more than 120,000 public chains, plus five with anomalous nucleotide sharing. Here the immuneACCESS table is served through TCRdb, limited to in-frame sequences with V and J called. Missing clones are a known gap in these copies; in checked studies unresolved V genes cover under half, and the rest lacks a known reason. V, J and clone size were drawn from that table, and D and trimming were deduced from the DNA. This sample gives some 180,000 clones in total; around 78% of them show up just once. The ten top clones hold over 12% of the sample.

The V and J segments used are TRBV10-3 and TRBJ2-1, with 10 middle bases fitting TRBD2. The receptor comes from a woman in her thirties in good health and CMV-seropositive. The specimen sequenced was PBMCs. At the DNA level, the sequence is TGTGCCATCAGTGAGTCGCTAGCGGGGGAGGGGAATGAGCAGTTCTTC. Translated, it gives CAISESLAGEGNEQFF.